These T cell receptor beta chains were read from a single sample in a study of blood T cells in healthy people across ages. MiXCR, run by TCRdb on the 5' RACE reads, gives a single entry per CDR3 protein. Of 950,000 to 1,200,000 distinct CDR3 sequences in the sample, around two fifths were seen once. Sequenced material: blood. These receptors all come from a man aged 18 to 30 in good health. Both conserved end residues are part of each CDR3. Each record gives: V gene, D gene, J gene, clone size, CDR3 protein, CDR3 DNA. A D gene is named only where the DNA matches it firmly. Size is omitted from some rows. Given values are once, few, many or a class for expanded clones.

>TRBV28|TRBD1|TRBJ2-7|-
CASSYSRGTRYEQYF
TGTGCCAGCAGTTACTCCAGGGGGACCCGCTACGAGCAGTACTTC
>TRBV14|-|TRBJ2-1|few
CASSQDPGPRSSYNEQFF
TGTGCCAGCAGCCAAGATCCGGGCCCCCGGAGCTCCTACAATGAGCAGTTCTTC
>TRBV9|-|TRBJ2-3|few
CASSDGTRHSTDTQYF
TGTGCCAGCAGCGACGGGACCAGACATAGCACAGATACGCAGTATTTT
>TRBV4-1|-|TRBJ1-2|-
CASSQDYGGGRYGYTF
TGCGCCAGCAGCCAGGACTATGGGGGCGGTCGGTATGGCTACACCTTC
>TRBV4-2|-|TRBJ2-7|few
CASSPMWGVSYEQYF
TGTGCCAGCAGCCCTATGTGGGGGGTGTCCTACGAGCAGTACTTC
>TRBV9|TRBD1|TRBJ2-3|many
CASSRRTGRTDTQYF
TGTGCCAGCAGCAGACGGACAGGCAGGACAGATACGCAGTATTTT
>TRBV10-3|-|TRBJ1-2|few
CAIRSRTLFNYGYTF
TGTGCCATCCGATCCCGGACACTATTCAACTATGGCTACACCTTC
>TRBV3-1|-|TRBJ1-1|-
CASGHRGKVGNTEAFF
TGTGCCAGCGGCCACAGAGGAAAAGTAGGGAACACTGAAGCTTTCTTT
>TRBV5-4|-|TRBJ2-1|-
CASSSVLDRHSYNEQFF
TGTGCCAGCAGCTCGGTTTTGGACCGACACTCCTACAATGAGCAGTTCTTC
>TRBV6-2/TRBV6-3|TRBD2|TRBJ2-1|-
CASTTRTSGVLPCNEQFF
TGTGCCAGCACCACGCGGACTAGCGGGGTGCTACCCTGCAATGAGCAGTTCTTC
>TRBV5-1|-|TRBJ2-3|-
CASSAGRGPDTQYF
TGCGCCAGCAGCGCAGGCAGGGGCCCGGATACGCAGTATTTT
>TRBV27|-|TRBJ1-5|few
CASSLVGYQPQHF
TGTGCCAGCAGTTTAGTGGGTTATCAGCCCCAGCATTTT
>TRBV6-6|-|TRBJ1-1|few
CASSYFLRTENTEAFF
TGTGCCAGCAGTTACTTCCTCCGGACCGAGAACACTGAAGCTTTCTTT
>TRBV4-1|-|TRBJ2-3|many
CASSQGGRSTDTQYF
TGCGCCAGCAGCCAAGGGGGAAGAAGCACAGATACGCAGTATTTT
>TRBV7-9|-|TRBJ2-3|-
CASSPKREWVDTQYF
TGTGCCAGCAGCCCCAAAAGGGAATGGGTAGATACGCAGTATTTT
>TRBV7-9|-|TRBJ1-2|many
CASSPEGDGYTF
TGTGCCAGCAGCCCAGAGGGGGATGGCTACACCTTC
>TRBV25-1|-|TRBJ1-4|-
CASADATVKLFF
TGTGCCAGCGCTGACGCGACAGTAAAACTGTTTTTT
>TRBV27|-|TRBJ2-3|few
CASTIGDTQYF
TGTGCCAGCACCATCGGGGATACGCAGTATTTT
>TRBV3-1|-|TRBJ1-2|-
CASSQTRKNYGYTF
TGTGCCAGCAGCCAAACCCGAAAGAACTATGGCTACACCTTC
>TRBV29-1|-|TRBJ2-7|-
CSVPTGDSGDNEQYF
TGCAGCGTTCCAACCGGCGACTCCGGGGACAATGAGCAGTACTTC
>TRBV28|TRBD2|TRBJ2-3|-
CASLLAGGGTDTQYF
TGTGCCAGCCTACTAGCGGGGGGTGGCACAGATACGCAGTATTTT
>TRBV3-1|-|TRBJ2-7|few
CASSQEKQGDEQYF
TGTGCCAGCAGCCAAGAGAAACAGGGTGACGAGCAGTACTTC
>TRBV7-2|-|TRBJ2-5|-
CASSLTEALQETQYF
TGTGCCAGCAGCTTAACGGAGGCTTTACAAGAGACCCAGTACTTC
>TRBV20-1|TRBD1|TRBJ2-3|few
CSARDGQGWGTDTQYF
TGCAGTGCTAGAGACGGACAGGGTTGGGGCACAGATACGCAGTATTTT
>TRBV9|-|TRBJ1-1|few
CASSGGRSEAFF
TGTGCCAGCAGCGGGGGACGATCCGAAGCTTTCTTT
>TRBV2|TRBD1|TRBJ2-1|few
CASSEAGQTGVQFF
TGTGCCAGCAGTGAAGCGGGACAGACCGGGGTTCAGTTCTTC
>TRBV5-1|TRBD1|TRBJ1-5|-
CASRSHLTGDQPQHF
TGCGCCAGCAGGTCCCATTTGACAGGGGATCAGCCCCAGCATTTT
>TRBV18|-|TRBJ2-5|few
CASSPITSTQETQYF
TGTGCCAGCTCACCGATTACTAGCACACAAGAGACCCAGTACTTC
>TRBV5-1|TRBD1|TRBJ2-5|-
CASSPDRPGNEQYF
TGCGCCAGCAGCCCGGACAGGCCGGGCAATGAGCAGTACTTC
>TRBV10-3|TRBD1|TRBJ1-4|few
CAISEGTGGAKVEKLFF
TGTGCCATCAGTGAAGGGACAGGGGGCGCGAAGGTAGAAAAACTGTTTTTT
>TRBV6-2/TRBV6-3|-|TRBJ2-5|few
CASVDQETQYF
TGTGCCAGCGTTGACCAAGAGACCCAGTACTTC
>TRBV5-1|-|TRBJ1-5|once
CASSLNRTARKGPQHF
TGCGCCAGCAGCTTAAATCGGACAGCACGGAAAGGGCCCCAGCATTTT
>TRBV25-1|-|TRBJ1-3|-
CASSQGENTIYF
TGTGCCAGCTCACAGGGTGAAAACACCATATATTTT
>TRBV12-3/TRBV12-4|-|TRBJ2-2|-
CASSFLGGPGELFF
TGTGCCAGCAGCTTTTTGGGGGGTCCCGGGGAGCTGTTTTTT
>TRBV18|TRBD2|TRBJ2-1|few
CASSAGTTSNNEQFF
TGTGCCAGCTCAGCCGGGACTACCTCGAACAATGAGCAGTTCTTC
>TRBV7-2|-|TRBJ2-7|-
CASSLILGNDEQYF
TGTGCCAGCAGCTTAATTCTGGGGAACGACGAGCAGTACTTC
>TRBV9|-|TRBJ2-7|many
CASSGNEQYF
TGTGCCAGCAGCGGGAATGAGCAGTACTTC